This T cell receptor (beta chain) comes out of a study of cytomegalovirus exposure and HLA in healthy donors. Regarding this clone: Its antigen is not known.

Unmatched junction bases numbered 8, after V lost 10 bases and J lost 0 bases. Germline loops: CDR1 MGHDK, CDR2 SYGVNS. The CDR3 runs to 14 residues. General study points: The listing of 150 or so TCR beta chains classed them as cytomegalovirus-associated. 16,951 TCR beta sequences were associated with HLA alleles at 0.05 false discovery rate in a later analysis.

Primers: 60 Vbeta forward and 13 Jbeta reverse. This table comes from immunoSEQ multiplex PCR, and its TCRdb copy is limited to in-frame clones, with some not included. The table lists 200,000 to 250,000 clones. Every donor was a healthy person donating bone marrow. In nominal health when sampled, donors likely had unrecorded immune exposures nonetheless. The sample taken for sequencing was PBMCs. The clonotype was recovered from a girl aged 2 to 10 in good health and CMV-seropositive. This chain joins TRBV25-1 and TRBJ2-7; 8 nucleotides agree with TRBD2. The CDR3 DNA reads TGTGCCACCAAACAAAGCGGGAGCTCCTACGAGCAGTACTTC. Residues: CATKQSGSSYEQYF.